This T cell receptor (beta chain) is from a study of blood T cell repertoires in COVID-19. Study summary: Acute and convalescent COVID-19 samples came from the United States, Italy and Spain. PBMCs, B-cell-depleted T cells, or T cells were the source of the cDNA or gDNA that made up the material.

Authors' methods: Amplification with reference gene primers provided the estimates of nucleated cell counts. Produced via immunoSEQ multiplex PCR; TCRdb's table is partial and in-frame only. The V and J calls and clone size were taken over from that table, and D and trimming were inferred from the DNA. The sample carries 90,000 to 110,000 clones, approximately 87% recorded once. The TCR was taken from a woman aged 45-65 years with acute or convalescent COVID-19. Sequences were obtained from peripheral blood.

The CDR3 region has the DNA TGTGCCAGCTCCACAGGGTTTGGGGAAAAACTGTTTTTT. Protein sequence: CASSTGFGEKLFF. This chain links TRBV3-1 (or the pseudogene TRBV3-2) with TRBJ1-4; a possible D gene is TRBD1 (6 bases). CDR3 length: 13 residues. Germline CDR1 reads LGHDT; CDR2 reads YNNKEL (reference sequence). Trimming took off 8 bases at V and 8 bases at J, with 15 bases between the two ends.